These 26 T cell receptor beta chains originate from one sample sequenced in a study of regulatory T cells in long-lasting Graves disease. Relying on iRepertoire HTBI primers and Arm-PCR of CDR3 regions, the team built TCR beta libraries. Each CDR3 protein is one row after TCRdb ran MiXCR on the multiplex PCR reads. Of about 240,000 distinct CDR3 sequences listed, about 19% were seen once; the top ten hold 11% to 15%. The time point denotes: newly diagnosed GD, antithyroid drugs for less than 3 months. From RNA extracted from PBMCs, the TCR library was made. Specimen: peripheral blood mononuclear cells (PBMCs), collected at new diagnosis, from a patient treated with antithyroid drugs. The origin of the receptors is a female donor with Graves disease.

This clonotype was observed many times. CDR3 sequence: CAWSTHQGVETQYF. The CDR3 coding sequence is TGTGCCTGGAGTACCCACCAGGGAGTGGAGACCCAGTACTTC. V gene TRBV30 combines with J gene TRBJ2-5; D could derive from TRBD1 or TRBD2 (5 bases each). CDR1 GTSNPN and CDR2 SVGIG come from the germline V gene (reference sequence). V lost 2 bases to trimming and J lost 5 bases, with 15 bases between them. The CDR3 consists of 14 residues.

This clonotype was observed a few times. This may come from a read error, since a much larger clone is one base off. The chain couples TRBV2 to TRBJ1-2; D uncertain. The length of the CDR3 is 12 residues. The germline V gene has CDR1 SNHLY and CDR2 FYNNEI. The CDR3, as DNA: TGTGCCGGCAGTACCACGGGTTATGGCTACACCTTC. Translating gives CAGSTTGYGYTF.

Many counts were recorded for this clonotype. This chain joins TRBV5-5 and TRBJ2-4; TRBD1 or TRBD2 may be the D gene (5 bases each). The germline gives CDR1 SGHKS, CDR2 YYEKEE (reference sequence). V lost 4 bases to trimming and J lost 9 bases, with 11 bases between them. CDR3 size: 12 residues. The CDR3 loop is CASSSNGGIQYF. The CDR3 DNA follows: TGTGCCAGCAGCAGTAATGGGGGCATTCAGTACTTC.

J is TRBJ2-2 and V is TRBV19; 13 nucleotides align to TRBD2. Germline assignment: CDR1 LNHDA and CDR2 SQIVND (reference sequence). V lost 6 bases, J lost 5 bases, and 9 bases stayed unmatched. The CDR3 is 17 amino acids. The CDR3 loop is CASSKGGTSGITGELFF. The CDR3 DNA reads as TGTGCCAGTAGCAAGGGGGGGACTAGCGGGATTACCGGGGAGCTGTTTTTT.

This clonotype was counted many times. The V gene is TRBV13, the J gene TRBJ2-2; 8 nucleotides agree with TRBD1. The CDR3 loop spans 16 amino acids. Germline CDR1 PRHDT, CDR2 FYEKMQ (reference sequence). After removal of 5 bases from V and 2 bases from J, the junction contained 7 bases not matched to a gene. The CDR3, as DNA: TGTGCCAGCAGCGAAGGAGGGACAGGAAACACCGGGGAGCTGTTTTTT. Encoded protein: CASSEGGTGNTGELFF.

The J gene is TRBJ1-3, the V gene TRBV11-3; 7 positions agree with TRBD1. Germline V CDR1 and CDR2: SGHNT, YENEEA. The CDR3 spans 15 residues. The J segment lost 4 bases and the V segment lost 5 bases, leaving 8 bases of the junction unmatched. CDR3: CASSQTGTEGNTIYF. Written as DNA, the CDR3 is TGTGCCAGCAGCCAGACCGGGACAGAAGGAAACACCATATATTTT.

With respect to this clonotype: A much larger clone differs from this one at a single base, so this may be a read error. Given the absence of the conserved phenylalanine or tryptophan at the CDR3 end, a read error is likely. The chain joins TRBV18 to TRBJ1-2, with 9 bases aligning to TRBD1. Trimming at V came to 5 bases and at J to 8 bases, leaving 6 bases not matched to a gene. Germline assignment: CDR1 KGHSH and CDR2 LQKENI. The CDR3 has 13 amino acids. The CDR3 loop reads CASSFTGGGGYTL. The DNA of the CDR3 is TGTGCCAGCTCATTTACAGGGGGCGGCGGCTACACCCTC.

The chain combines TRBV4-1 with TRBJ2-7, with D possibly called TRBD1 or TRBD2 (6 bases each). From germline, CDR1 is MGHRA and CDR2 YSYEKL. The germline V and J ends were trimmed by 3 bases and 6 bases, with 12 bases remaining between them. The CDR3 sequence is 13 residues long. CDR3 sequence (DNA): TGCGCCAGCAGCCAGGAGGGGGAGATCGAGCAGTACTTC. It translates to CASSQEGEIEQYF.

This chain links TRBV9 with TRBJ2-2; D unresolved. CDR3 length: 17 amino acids. Looked up from germline, CDR1 is SGDLS and CDR2 is YYNGEE. Trimming pared 3 bases from V and 5 bases from J, leaving 20 bases between. The CDR3 DNA sequence: TGTGCCAGCAGCGACCCCACTATAAAGTCAGTGACCGGGGAGCTGTTTTTT. Residues: CASSDPTIKSVTGELFF.

Ten or more counts support this clonotype. CDR3 coding DNA: TGTGCCAGCAGCGTAGGAGGGACAGTTACAGAAGCTTTCTTT. Its protein product is CASSVGGTVTEAFF. V and J are TRBV9 and TRBJ1-1, with 7 bases matching TRBD1. Germline values: CDR1 SGDLS, CDR2 YYNGEE. The CDR3 spans 14 residues. Losses at the gene ends were 0 bases for V and 8 bases for J; bases not matched to a gene: 7.

At least ten counts were recorded for this clonotype. The gene calls are TRBV14 and TRBJ1-1; D is unclear. Germline CDR1 reads SGHDN; CDR2 reads FVKESK. The CDR3 contains 12 residues. V dropped 4 bases and J dropped 6 bases, with 9 bases sitting between them. The chain's CDR3 is CASSRTRAEAFF. The DNA of the CDR3 is TGTGCCAGCAGCCGAACGAGAGCTGAAGCTTTCTTT.

This clonotype was picked up many times. This rearrangement joins TRBV12-3 or TRBV12-4 to TRBJ2-1; D uncertain. The CDR3 runs to 11 residues. Deletions cut 3 bases from V and 11 bases from J, with 8 bases between. The DNA for the CDR3 is TGTGCCAGCAGTTTCTACTCGAAGCAGTTCTTC. Translation: CASSFYSKQFF.

This clonotype showed up many times. The chain couples TRBV20-1 to TRBJ2-3; TRBD1 matches 11 bases. J lost 6 bases, V lost 4 bases, and 9 bases had no gene match. CDR3 length: 15 amino acids. Germline CDR1 DFQATT, CDR2 SNEGSKA (reference sequence). The CDR3 region has the DNA TGCAGTGCTATTCAAGGGACAGGGGGGGCGGATACGCAGTATTTT. It is translated as CSAIQGTGGADTQYF.

This clonotype has a count of ten or more. The rearrangement links TRBV10-3 to TRBJ2-2; no clear D gene. This CDR3 contains 17 residues. Between the trimmed V and J ends, which lost 6 bases and 4 bases, there was a span of 21 bases. Germline V gives CDR1 ENHRY, CDR2 SYGVKD. CDR3 sequence reads: CAIRPRKGSVGTGELFF. In DNA, the CDR3 is TGTGCCATCAGGCCCCGCAAGGGTTCAGTGGGCACCGGGGAGCTGTTTTTT.

The sample holds many counts of this clonotype. This chain links TRBV7-2 with TRBJ1-5; D unresolved. The CDR3 has 13 residues. The V end lost 1 base, the J end lost 7 bases, and 8 bases lay between the germline ends. In germline, CDR1 is SGHTA, CDR2 FQGNSA. CDR3 DNA sequence: TGTGCCAGCAGCTTAGGCGTTCTCCAGCCCCAGCATTTT. It yields the protein CASSLGVLQPQHF.

Ten or more counts support this clonotype. V gene TRBV20-1 combines with J gene TRBJ2-2, with D uncertain. V lost 2 bases to trimming and J lost 8 bases, with 12 bases between them. The CDR3 sequence is 13 residues long. Per germline, CDR1 DFQATT and CDR2 SNEGSKA (reference sequence). CDR3 sequence (DNA): TGCAGTGCTAGACCCGAATTGGGGGGGGAGCTGTTTTTT. It translates to CSARPELGGELFF.

This clonotype was seen a handful of times. The CDR3 spells CASSPGQPSYNEQFF. The DNA for the CDR3 is TGTGCCAGCAGCCCGGGACAGCCGTCCTACAATGAGCAGTTCTTC. The gene calls are TRBV6-1 and TRBJ2-1; TRBD1 matches 7 bases. CDR1 and CDR2 (germline): MNHNS, SASEGT. J was trimmed by 1 base and V by 6 bases; bases with no gene match: 6. CDR3 size: 15 residues.

This clonotype was seen a handful of times. One junction end disagrees with the germline gene, perhaps due to a read error. The CDR3 loop reads CVSRDSLSTDTQYF. CDR3 sequence (DNA): TGTGTCAGCCGGGACAGCCTTAGCACAGATACGCAGTATTTT. The chain combines TRBV2 with TRBJ2-3; 7 bases fit TRBD1. The V gene's germline CDR1 is SNHLY and CDR2 FYNNEI. CDR3 length: 14 residues.

For this clonotype: Possible read error: a much larger clone is one base away. The missing conserved phenylalanine or tryptophan at the end of this CDR3 makes a read error likely. The chain uses TRBV6-2 or TRBV6-3 and TRBJ1-1, with D unclear. V was trimmed by 5 bases and J by 0 bases, leaving 13 bases between them. The CDR3 consists of 15 residues. In germline, CDR1 is MNHEY, CDR2 SVGEGT. The CDR3: CASSNPAPMNTEAFS. CDR3 sequence (DNA): TGTGCCAGCAGTAACCCAGCACCAATGAACACTGAAGCTTTCTCT.

This clonotype was recorded at least ten times. V is TRBV2 and J is TRBJ2-6; possibly TRBD1 for D (5 bases). Germline CDR1 is SNHLY and CDR2 is FYNNEI. Between the trimmed V and J ends, which lost 5 bases and 2 bases, there was a span of 22 bases. This CDR3 is 19 amino acids long. The CDR3 sequence: CASSIVFGQGPAGANVLTF. The CDR3 coding sequence is TGTGCCAGCAGTATTGTTTTCGGACAAGGTCCAGCTGGGGCCAACGTCCTGACTTTC.

Ten or more counts support this clonotype. The V call is TRBV5-4, the J call TRBJ2-4; the D call may be TRBD1 or TRBD2 (5 bases each). V lost 1 base to trimming and J lost 6 bases, with 11 bases between them. This CDR3 region has 14 residues. CDR1 is SGHNT, CDR2 YYREEE, per germline (reference sequence). CDR3 DNA: TGTGCCAGCAGCTTGACGGGGCCGTCAAACATTCAGTACTTC. Translated: CASSLTGPSNIQYF.

In this sample, this clonotype turned up many times. The CDR3 coding sequence is TGTGCCAGCAGTTTATGGGTCGGGGGGGCAGATACGCAGTATTTT. This codes for CASSLWVGGADTQYF. The rearrangement uses TRBV27 and TRBJ2-3; 8 nucleotides line up with TRBD2. CDR3 length: 15 amino acids. Germline CDR1 reads MNHEY; CDR2 reads SMNVEV (reference sequence). With V trimmed by 1 base and J by 4 bases, 4 bases remained unmatched.

Ten or more counts support this clonotype. The chain uses TRBV14 and TRBJ2-3, with 8 nucleotides matching TRBD1. The V and J ends lost 3 bases and 5 bases, in that order; junction bases with no gene match: 7. CDR1 is SGHDN, CDR2 FVKESK, per germline. The CDR3 contains 15 residues. The CDR3 sequence is CASSHLTGAVDTQYF. The CDR3 coding sequence is TGTGCCAGCAGCCACCTGACAGGGGCCGTAGATACGCAGTATTTT. Together with reference TRBV14 and TRBJ2-3, the CDR3 gives the full variable domain: EAGVTQFPSHSVIEKGQTVTLRCDPISGHDNLYWYRRVMGKEIKFLLHFVKESKQDESGMPNNRFLAERTGGTYSTLKVQPAELEDSGVYFCASSHLTGAVDTQYFGPGTRLTVL.

This clonotype was counted at least ten times. The chain employs TRBV5-1 and TRBJ2-7; D unclear. V was trimmed by 3 bases and J by 6 bases, leaving 13 bases between them. CDR3 length: 13 amino acids. Germline assignment: CDR1 SGHRS and CDR2 YFSETQ. The CDR3 DNA sequence: TGCGCCAGCAGCTCCCTCAGTAGTACCGAGCAGTACTTC. Translated, it gives CASSSLSSTEQYF.

This chain links TRBV24-1 with TRBJ2-3; D remains unclear. V was trimmed by 0 bases and J by 2 bases, leaving 5 bases between them. The CDR3 is 14 amino acids. The germline CDR1 and CDR2 sequences are KGHDR and SFDVKD. CDR3 loop: CATSDLGDTDTQYF. The CDR3 DNA reads as TGTGCCACCAGTGATTTGGGAGACACAGATACGCAGTATTTT.

In DNA, the CDR3 is TGTGCCAGCAGCGTTAGAGGTGGGACAGACACCGGGGATACGCAGTATTTT. Amino acid sequence: CASSVRGGTDTGDTQYF. The chain is built from TRBV9 and TRBJ2-3, with 7 bases matching TRBD1. Germline CDR1 SGDLS, CDR2 YYNGEE. Trimming cost V 2 bases and J 6 bases; bases outside gene matches: 15. The CDR3 covers 17 residues.